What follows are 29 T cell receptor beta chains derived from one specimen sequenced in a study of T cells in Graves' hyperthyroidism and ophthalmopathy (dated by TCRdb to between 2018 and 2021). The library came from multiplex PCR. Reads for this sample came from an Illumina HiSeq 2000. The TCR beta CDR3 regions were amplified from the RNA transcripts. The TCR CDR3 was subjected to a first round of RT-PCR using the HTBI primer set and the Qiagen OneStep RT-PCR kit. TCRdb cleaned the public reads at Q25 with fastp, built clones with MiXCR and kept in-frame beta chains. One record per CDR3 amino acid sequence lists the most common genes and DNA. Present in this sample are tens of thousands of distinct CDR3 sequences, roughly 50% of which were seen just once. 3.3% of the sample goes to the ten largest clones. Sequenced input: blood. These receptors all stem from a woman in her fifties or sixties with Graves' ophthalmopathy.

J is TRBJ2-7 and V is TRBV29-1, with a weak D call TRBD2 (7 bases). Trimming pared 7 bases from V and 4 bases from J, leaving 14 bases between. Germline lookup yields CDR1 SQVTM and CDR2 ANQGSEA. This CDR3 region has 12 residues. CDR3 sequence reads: CSARGAAYEQYF. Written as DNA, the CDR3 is TGCAGCGCCCGGGGGGCGGCGTACGAGCAGTACTTC.

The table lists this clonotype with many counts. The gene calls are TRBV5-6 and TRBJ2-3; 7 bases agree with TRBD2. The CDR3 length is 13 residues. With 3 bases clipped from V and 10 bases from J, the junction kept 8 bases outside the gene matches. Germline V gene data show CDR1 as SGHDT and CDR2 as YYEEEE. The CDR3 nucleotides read TGTGCCAGCAGCTCCGAAGGACTAGTCGCGCAGTATTTT. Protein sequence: CASSSEGLVAQYF.

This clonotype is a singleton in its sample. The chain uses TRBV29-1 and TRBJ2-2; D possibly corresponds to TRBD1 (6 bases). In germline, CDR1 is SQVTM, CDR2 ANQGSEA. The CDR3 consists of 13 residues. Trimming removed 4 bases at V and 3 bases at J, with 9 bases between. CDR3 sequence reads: CSVAGGDTGELFF. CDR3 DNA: TGCAGCGTTGCTGGGGGCGACACCGGGGAGCTGTTTTTT.

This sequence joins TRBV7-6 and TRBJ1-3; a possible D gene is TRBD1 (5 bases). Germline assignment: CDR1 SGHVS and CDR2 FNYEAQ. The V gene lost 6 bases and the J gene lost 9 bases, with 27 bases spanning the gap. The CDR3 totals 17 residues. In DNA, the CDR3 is TGTGCCAGCAGTGCATCGTATTGGGACGGAGAAGGTATCACCATATATTTT. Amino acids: CASSASYWDGEGITIYF.

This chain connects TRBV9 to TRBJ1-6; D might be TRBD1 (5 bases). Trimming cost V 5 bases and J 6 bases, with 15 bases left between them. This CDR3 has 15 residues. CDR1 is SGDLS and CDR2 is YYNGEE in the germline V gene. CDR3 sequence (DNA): TGTGCCAGCAGAAAACAGGAGTTGGGTAATTCACCCCTCCACTTT. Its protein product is CASRKQELGNSPLHF.

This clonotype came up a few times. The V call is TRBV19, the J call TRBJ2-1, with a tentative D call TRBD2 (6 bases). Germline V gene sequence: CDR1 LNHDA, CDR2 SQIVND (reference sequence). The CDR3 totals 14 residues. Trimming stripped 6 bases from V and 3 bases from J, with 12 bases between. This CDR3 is CASSRDSFYNEQFF. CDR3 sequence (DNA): TGTGCCAGTAGCCGGGACTCGTTCTACAATGAGCAGTTCTTC.

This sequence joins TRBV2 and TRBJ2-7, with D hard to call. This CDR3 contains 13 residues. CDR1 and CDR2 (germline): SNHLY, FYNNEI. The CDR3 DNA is TGTGCTCTCCTGACAAGCGACCCCTACGAGCAGTACTTC. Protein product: CALLTSDPYEQYF.

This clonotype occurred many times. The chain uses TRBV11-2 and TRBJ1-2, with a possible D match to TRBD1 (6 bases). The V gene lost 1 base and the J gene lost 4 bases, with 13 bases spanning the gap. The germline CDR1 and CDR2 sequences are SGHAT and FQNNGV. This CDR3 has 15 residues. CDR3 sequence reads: CASSLGIQGPYGYTF. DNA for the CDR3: TGTGCCAGCAGCTTAGGGATACAGGGCCCCTATGGCTACACCTTC.

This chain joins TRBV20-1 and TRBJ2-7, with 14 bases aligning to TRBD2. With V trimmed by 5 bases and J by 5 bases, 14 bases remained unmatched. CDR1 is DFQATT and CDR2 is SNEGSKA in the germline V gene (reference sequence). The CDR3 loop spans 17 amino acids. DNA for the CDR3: TGCAGTGCTGCTGCCCAGGCCGGGACTAGCGGGAGAAACGAGCAGTACTTC. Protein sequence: CSAAAQAGTSGRNEQYF.

The CDR3 region has the DNA TGTGCCAGCAGCTTAGCAAGTGAGGGCAGAAAGGGCTACACCTTC. This translates into CASSLASEGRKGYTF. The rearrangement uses TRBV11-2 and TRBJ1-2; D is unclear. CDR1 SGHAT and CDR2 FQNNGV come from the germline V gene. The CDR3 length is 15 residues. The ends were cut back, 1 base at V and 8 bases at J, with 17 bases in the middle.

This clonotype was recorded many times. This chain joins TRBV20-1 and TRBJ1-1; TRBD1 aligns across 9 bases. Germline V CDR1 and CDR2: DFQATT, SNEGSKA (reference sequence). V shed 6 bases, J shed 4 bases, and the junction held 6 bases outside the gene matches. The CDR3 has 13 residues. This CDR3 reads CSATGQGVTEAFF. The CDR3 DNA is TGCAGTGCAACGGGACAGGGTGTCACTGAAGCTTTCTTT.

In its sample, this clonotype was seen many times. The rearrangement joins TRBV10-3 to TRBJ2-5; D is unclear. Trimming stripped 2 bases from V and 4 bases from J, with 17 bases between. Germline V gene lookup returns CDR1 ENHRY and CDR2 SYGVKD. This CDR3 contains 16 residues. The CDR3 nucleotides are TGTGCCATCAGTGAGCTACGGTCCCAACGGTTAGAGACCCAGTACTTC. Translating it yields CAISELRSQRLETQYF.

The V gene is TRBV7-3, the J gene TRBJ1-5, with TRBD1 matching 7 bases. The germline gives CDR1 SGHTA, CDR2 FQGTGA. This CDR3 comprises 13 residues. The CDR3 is CVRSQQGHQPQHF. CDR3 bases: TGTGTCAGGAGCCAACAGGGGCATCAGCCCCAGCATTTT. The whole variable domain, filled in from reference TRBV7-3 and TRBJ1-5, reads GAGVSQTPSNKVTEKGKYVELRCDPISGHTALYWYRQSLGQGPEFLIYFQGTGAADDSGLPNDRFFAVRPEGSVSTLKIQRTERGDSAVYLCVRSQQGHQPQHFGDGTRLSIL.

CDR3 DNA: TGTGCCAGCAGGCGGGGTGAAAAACTGTTTTTT. The encoded protein is CASRRGEKLFF. V usage is TRBV7-6 and J usage is TRBJ1-4; no reliable D call. V was clipped by 6 bases and J by 7 bases, with 6 bases between them. In germline, CDR1 is SGHVS, CDR2 FNYEAQ. The CDR3 totals 11 residues.

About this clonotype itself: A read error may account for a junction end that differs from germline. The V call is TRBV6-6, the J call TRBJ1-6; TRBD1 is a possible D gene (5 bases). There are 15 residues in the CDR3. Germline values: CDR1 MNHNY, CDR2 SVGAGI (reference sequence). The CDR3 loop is CASSYSGEDNSPPHF. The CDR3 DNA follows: TGCGCCAGCAGTTACTCGGGGGAAGATAATTCACCCCCCCACTTT.

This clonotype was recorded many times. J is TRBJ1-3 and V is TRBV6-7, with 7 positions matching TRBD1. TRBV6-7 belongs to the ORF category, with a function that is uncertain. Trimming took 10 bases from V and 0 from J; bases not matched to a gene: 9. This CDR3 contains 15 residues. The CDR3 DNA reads TGTGCCAAACACATGACAGGGCGCTCTGGAAACACCATATATTTT. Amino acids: CAKHMTGRSGNTIYF.

CDR3 nucleotides: TGTGCCAGCAGTTTAGGACAGGGGGCAGGAGATACGCAGTATTTT. It codes for CASSLGQGAGDTQYF. V and J are TRBV28 and TRBJ2-3; 11 bases map to TRBD1. The CDR3 consists of 15 residues. Germline assignment: CDR1 MDHEN and CDR2 SYDVKM. The trim removed 2 bases at V and 5 bases at J, leaving 3 bases unmatched.

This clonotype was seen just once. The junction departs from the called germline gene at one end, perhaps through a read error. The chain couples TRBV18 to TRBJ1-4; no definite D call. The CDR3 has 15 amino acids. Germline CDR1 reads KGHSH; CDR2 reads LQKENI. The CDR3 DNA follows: TGTGCCAGCTCACCAGAGGCAGGAGTTAATGAAAAACTGCTTTTT. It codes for CASSPEAGVNEKLLF.

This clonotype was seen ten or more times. DNA for the CDR3: TGTGCCAGCAGCTTCGACAGTAGCTCCTACAATGAGCAGTTCTTC. It encodes CASSFDSSSYNEQFF. J is TRBJ2-1 and V is TRBV5-8; D may be TRBD1 (5 bases). V lost 2 bases, J lost 0 bases, and 9 bases lay in between. The germline V gene encodes CDR1 SGHTS and CDR2 YDEGEE. This CDR3 has 15 residues.

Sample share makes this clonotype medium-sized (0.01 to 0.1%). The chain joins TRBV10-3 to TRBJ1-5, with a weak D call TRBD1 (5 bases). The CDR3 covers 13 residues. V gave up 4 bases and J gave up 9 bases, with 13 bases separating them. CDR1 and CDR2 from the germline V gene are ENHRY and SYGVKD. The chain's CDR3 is CAISAGPLGPQHF. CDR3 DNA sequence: TGTGCCATCAGTGCAGGGCCACTTGGGCCCCAGCATTTT.

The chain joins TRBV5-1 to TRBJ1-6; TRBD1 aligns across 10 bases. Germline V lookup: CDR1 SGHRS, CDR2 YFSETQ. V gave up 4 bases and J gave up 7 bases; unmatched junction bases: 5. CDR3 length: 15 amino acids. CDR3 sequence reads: CASSVGTGENSPLHF. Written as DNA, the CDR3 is TGCGCCAGCAGCGTCGGGACAGGGGAAAATTCACCCCTCCACTTT.

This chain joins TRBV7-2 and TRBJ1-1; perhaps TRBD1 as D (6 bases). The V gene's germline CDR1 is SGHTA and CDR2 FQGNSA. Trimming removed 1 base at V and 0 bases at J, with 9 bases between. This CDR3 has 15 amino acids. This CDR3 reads CASSLDTGLNTEAFF. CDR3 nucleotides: TGTGCCAGCAGCTTAGATACAGGGTTGAACACTGAAGCTTTCTTT.

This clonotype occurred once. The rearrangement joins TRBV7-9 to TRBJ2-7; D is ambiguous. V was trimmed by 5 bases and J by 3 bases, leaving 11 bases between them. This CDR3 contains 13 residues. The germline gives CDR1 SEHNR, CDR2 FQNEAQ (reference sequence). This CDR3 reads CASSRLGFYEQYF. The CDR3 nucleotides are TGTGCCAGCAGCCGGTTGGGGTTCTACGAGCAGTACTTC.

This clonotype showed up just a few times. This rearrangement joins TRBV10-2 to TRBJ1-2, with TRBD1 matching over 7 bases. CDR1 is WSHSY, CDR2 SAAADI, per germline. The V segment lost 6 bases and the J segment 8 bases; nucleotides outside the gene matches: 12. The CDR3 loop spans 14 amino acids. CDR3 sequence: CASRPDRPGEGYTF. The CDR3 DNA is TGCGCCAGCAGGCCGGACAGGCCCGGGGAGGGCTACACCTTC.

CDR3 nucleotides: TGTGCCAGCAGGCAAGTTCTGGCGGATGTGCAGTTCTTC. Translation gives CASRQVLADVQFF. The chain recombines TRBV7-6 with TRBJ2-1, with D unclear. This CDR3 comprises 13 residues. In germline, CDR1 is SGHVS, CDR2 FNYEAQ. Deletions cut 6 bases from V and 12 bases from J, with 18 bases between. The whole variable domain, filled in from reference TRBV7-6 and TRBJ2-1, reads GAGVSQSPRYKVTKRGQDVALRCDPISGHVSLYWYRQALGQGPEFLTYFNYEAQQDKSGLPNDRFSAERPEGSISTLTIQRTEQRDSAMYRCASRQVLADVQFFGPGTRLTVL.

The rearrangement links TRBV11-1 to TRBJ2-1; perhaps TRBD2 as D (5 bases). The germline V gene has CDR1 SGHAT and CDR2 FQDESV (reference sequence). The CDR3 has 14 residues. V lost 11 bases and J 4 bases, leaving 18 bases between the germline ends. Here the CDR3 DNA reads TGTGCCGGCCCCGAAAGCGGATCGTACAATGAGCAGTTCTTC. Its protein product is CAGPESGSYNEQFF. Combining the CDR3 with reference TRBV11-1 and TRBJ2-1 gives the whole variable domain EAEVAQSPRYKITEKSQAVAFWCDPISGHATLYWYRQILGQGPELLVQFQDESVVDDSQLPKDRFSAERLKGVDSTLKIQPAELGDSAMYLCAGPESGSYNEQFFGPGTRLTVL.

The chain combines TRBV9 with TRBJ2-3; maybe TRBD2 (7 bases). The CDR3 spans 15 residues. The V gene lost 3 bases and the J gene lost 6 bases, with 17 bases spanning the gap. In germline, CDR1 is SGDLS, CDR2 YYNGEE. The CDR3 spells CASSGLGGGGDTQYF. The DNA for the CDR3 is TGTGCCAGCAGCGGATTAGGGGGGGGCGGGGATACGCAGTATTTT.

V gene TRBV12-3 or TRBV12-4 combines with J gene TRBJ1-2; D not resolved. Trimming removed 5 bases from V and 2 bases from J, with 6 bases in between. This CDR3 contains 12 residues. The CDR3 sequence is CASSPHNYGYTF. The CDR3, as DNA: TGTGCCAGCAGTCCCCACAACTATGGCTACACCTTC.

CDR3 coding DNA: TGCAGTGCTACCTGGACTAGCGGGGAGACCCAGTACTTC. It encodes CSATWTSGETQYF. The V gene is TRBV20-1, the J gene TRBJ2-5; 11 positions agree with TRBD2. V trimming: 4 bases; J trimming: 5 bases; junction bases outside the gene matches: 3. CDR1 and CDR2 from the germline V gene are DFQATT and SNEGSKA (reference sequence). The CDR3 is made up of 13 amino acids.